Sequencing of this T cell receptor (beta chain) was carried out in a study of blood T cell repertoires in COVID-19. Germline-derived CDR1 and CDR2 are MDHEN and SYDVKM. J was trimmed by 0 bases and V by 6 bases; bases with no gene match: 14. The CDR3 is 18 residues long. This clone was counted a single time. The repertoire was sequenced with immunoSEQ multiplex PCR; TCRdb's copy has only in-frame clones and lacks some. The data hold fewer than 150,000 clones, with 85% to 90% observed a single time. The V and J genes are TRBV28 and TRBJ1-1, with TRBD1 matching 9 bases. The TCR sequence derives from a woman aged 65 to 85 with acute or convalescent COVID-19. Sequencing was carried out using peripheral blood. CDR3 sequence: CASSHLRTGDSMNTEAFF. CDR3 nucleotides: TGTGCCAGCAGCCACCTTCGGACAGGGGATTCGATGAACACTGAAGCTTTCTTT. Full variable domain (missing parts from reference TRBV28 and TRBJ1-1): DVKVTQSSRYLVKRTGEKVFLECVQDMDHENMFWYRQDPGLGLRLIYFSYDVKMKEKGDIPEGYSVSREKKERFSLILESASTNQTSMYLCASSHLRTGDSMNTEAFFGQGTRLTVV.